One sample yielded the 9 T cell receptor beta chains listed below, sequenced in a study of CD8 T cells in ankylosing spondylitis. Each CDR3 protein gets one entry after TCRdb re-called the 5' RACE reads with MiXCR. The sample yields 300,000 to 400,000 distinct CDR3 sequences, around 15% seen once. Sequencing was carried out using blood, either unsorted or a sorted T cell fraction (not recorded which). These receptors were collected from a male donor with ankylosing spondylitis or in good health (not recorded which).

This clonotype came up once. The gene calls are TRBV11-1 and TRBJ2-3, with D possibly being TRBD1 (6 bases). Germline lookup yields CDR1 SGHAT and CDR2 FQDESV (reference sequence). This CDR3 has 15 residues. The V gene lost 4 bases and the J gene lost 1 base, with 12 bases spanning the gap. The CDR3 DNA sequence: TGTGCCAGCAGCTCGGGACATGCGGGCACAGATACGCAGTATTTT. Encoded protein: CASSSGHAGTDTQYF.

This clonotype has at least ten counts. The chain links TRBV5-1 to TRBJ1-1; D possibly corresponds to TRBD1 (6 bases). The CDR3 is 17 residues long. V was shortened by 0 bases and J by 0 bases, with 15 bases between the two germline ends. In germline, CDR1 is SGHRS, CDR2 YFSETQ. The chain's CDR3 is CASSLGPGQHMNTEAFF. The CDR3, as DNA: TGCGCCAGCAGCTTGGGCCCGGGACAACACATGAACACTGAAGCTTTCTTT.

This clonotype has a handful of counts. This chain joins TRBV11-2 and TRBJ2-7, with D possibly TRBD1 on 6 matching bases. The CDR3 runs to 15 residues. The V end was cut by 6 bases, the J end by 4 bases, with 19 bases between. The germline CDR1 and CDR2 sequences are SGHAT and FQNNGV. The CDR3 sequence: CASRDLRGVRYEQYF. The CDR3 nucleotides read TGTGCCAGCAGGGACCTCAGGGGCGTTAGGTACGAGCAGTACTTC.

This clonotype was recorded at least ten times. The V gene is TRBV5-1, the J gene TRBJ1-6; 7 nucleotides match TRBD1. The CDR3 is 16 amino acids. V lost 4 bases to trimming and J lost 7 bases; unmatched junction nucleotides: 11. The germline CDR1 and CDR2 sequences are SGHRS and YFSETQ. The CDR3 here is CASSGETQGKNSPLHF. The CDR3 nucleotides are TGCGCCAGCAGCGGGGAAACACAGGGGAAAAATTCACCCCTCCACTTT.

This clonotype turned up a few times. This rearrangement joins TRBV7-8 to TRBJ2-7; TRBD1 matches 7 bases. From germline, CDR1 is SGHVS and CDR2 FQNEAQ. This CDR3 region has 13 residues. Trimming cost V 5 bases and J 6 bases; bases outside gene matches: 7. The CDR3 is CASSPDRRGEQYF. Here the CDR3 DNA reads TGTGCCAGCAGCCCGGACAGGAGAGGCGAGCAGTACTTC.

This clonotype was seen only once. The V and J genes are TRBV3-1 and TRBJ2-3; D is ambiguous. The CDR3 consists of 15 residues. The V and J ends lost 0 bases and 5 bases respectively, with 12 bases between them. The germline V gene has CDR1 LGHDT and CDR2 YNNKEL (reference sequence). CDR3: CASSQDPRSRDTQYF. The CDR3 coding sequence is TGTGCCAGCAGCCAAGATCCGCGGAGCCGAGATACGCAGTATTTT.

The chain links TRBV12-3 or TRBV12-4 to TRBJ1-2; D possibly corresponds to TRBD1 (5 bases). Trimming shortened V by 6 bases and J by 4 bases, and 18 bases separated the two germline ends. This CDR3 comprises 15 residues. The CDR3 here is CASSLSRVGSYGYTF. For the CDR3, the DNA is TGTGCCAGCAGCCTAAGCAGGGTCGGGAGCTATGGCTACACCTTC.

V and J are TRBV12-3 or TRBV12-4 and TRBJ1-1, with D tentatively TRBD1 (5 bases). The germline V and J ends were trimmed by 5 bases and 7 bases, with 23 bases remaining between them. This CDR3 region has 16 residues. In DNA form, the CDR3 reads TGTGCCAGCAGTCCGATTAGGTCAGGGAAGCGCCTTGAAGCTTTCTTT. Its translation is CASSPIRSGKRLEAFF.

This clonotype was observed a handful of times. The chain carries TRBV12-3 or TRBV12-4 and TRBJ1-2, with 9 bases matching TRBD1. Trimming at V came to 5 bases and at J to 8 bases, leaving 15 bases not matched to a gene. This CDR3 is built from 16 residues. For the CDR3, the DNA is TGTGCCAGCAGTCTCGGACAGGGGTCCCTATCTGCCGGCTACACCTTC. It codes for CASSLGQGSLSAGYTF.